This is a list of T cell receptor beta chains from one sample in a study of blood T cell repertoires in COVID-19. Assay used: immunoSEQ multiplex PCR; TCRdb lists only in-frame clones, some missing. The sample has 200,000 to 250,000 clones, about 84% seen once. Sequencing was performed on PBMCs or T cells enriched from blood (not recorded which). The receptors stem from a man between 60 and 70 years old who had recovered from COVID-19. Each CDR3 is given with its conserved first and last residue. A D gene is named only where the DNA matches it firmly. Clone size is given for some rows only: seen once, a few or many times, or a class if the clone is expanded.

V: TRBV19
D: NA
size: few
J: TRBJ2-1
DNA: TGTGCCAGTGGACCGGGGGACAGTCGTAGGAATGAGCAGTTCTTC
CDR3: CASGPGDSRRNEQFF

V: TRBV10-1
D: NA
size: few
J: TRBJ2-3
DNA: TGCGCCAGCAGTGATTTGGCCATCACAGATACGCAGTATTTT
CDR3: CASSDLAITDTQYF

V: TRBV3-1/TRBV3-2
D: NA
size: NA
J: TRBJ1-1
DNA: TGTGCCAGCAGCCAAGGAGGGTTAGTCTCTGAAGCTTTCTTT
CDR3: CASSQGGLVSEAFF

V: TRBV27
D: NA
size: NA
J: TRBJ2-3
DNA: TGTGCCAGCAGTCCCCACACAGATACGCAGTATTTT
CDR3: CASSPHTDTQYF

V: TRBV7-2
D: TRBD1
size: NA
J: TRBJ1-5
DNA: TGTGCCAGCAGCTTGGGGACAGGGGGCTGGGAGCCCCAGCATTTT
CDR3: CASSLGTGGWEPQHF

V: TRBV4-3
D: TRBD2
size: once
J: TRBJ2-3
DNA: TGCGCCAGCAGCCAGGGATTCGGGGGGGTCACAGATACGCAGTATTTT
CDR3: CASSQGFGGVTDTQYF

V: TRBV7-9
D: NA
size: NA
J: TRBJ2-3
DNA: TGTGCCAGCAGCTCGAGGACAGCTAGCACAGATACGCAGTATTTT
CDR3: CASSSRTASTDTQYF

V: TRBV5-1
D: TRBD1
size: NA
J: TRBJ2-3
DNA: TGCGCCAGCTCCACTCCGGGACAGGGTTTCATGGGTCCAGATACGCAGTATTTT
CDR3: CASSTPGQGFMGPDTQYF

V: TRBV19
D: NA
size: NA
J: TRBJ1-2
DNA: TGTGCCAGTAGTGAGCTCGGTGGCTACACCTTC
CDR3: CASSELGGYTF

V: TRBV6-5
D: TRBD1
size: NA
J: TRBJ1-1
DNA: TGTGCCAGCAGGGGGGACAGGAGATTGAACACTGAAGCTTTCTTT
CDR3: CASRGDRRLNTEAFF

V: TRBV4-1
D: NA
size: NA
J: TRBJ1-2
DNA: TGCGCCAGCAGCCAAGATTACAGATTCTATGGCTACACCTTC
CDR3: CASSQDYRFYGYTF

V: TRBV10-2
D: NA
size: NA
J: TRBJ1-2
DNA: TGCGCCAGCAGGGCGGACAGAGTCTATGGCTACACCTTC
CDR3: CASRADRVYGYTF

V: TRBV12-3/TRBV12-4
D: NA
size: NA
J: TRBJ1-3
DNA: TGTGCCAGTCGGGGAGACTCTGGAAACACCATATATTTT
CDR3: CASRGDSGNTIYF

V: TRBV7-8
D: NA
size: NA
J: TRBJ2-7
DNA: TGTGCCAGCAGCCTGGGGGCTGGCTACGAGCAGTACTTC
CDR3: CASSLGAGYEQYF

V: TRBV7-2
D: TRBD1
size: NA
J: TRBJ2-7
DNA: TGTGCCAGCAGCCTATTGGGACAGGGATGGTACGAGCAGTACTTC
CDR3: CASSLLGQGWYEQYF

V: TRBV28
D: NA
size: few
J: TRBJ1-5
DNA: TGTGCCAGCAATAGTCGTCAGCCCCAGCATTTT
CDR3: CASNSRQPQHF

V: TRBV5-4
D: TRBD1
size: NA
J: TRBJ1-4
DNA: TGTGCCAGCAGCCGGGACAGGGACGAAAAACTGTTTTTT
CDR3: CASSRDRDEKLFF

V: TRBV27
D: NA
size: once
J: TRBJ1-2
DNA: TGTGCCAGCAGTTACGCGGCACTGGGCTATGGCTACACCTTC
CDR3: CASSYAALGYGYTF

V: TRBV6-5
D: NA
size: once
J: TRBJ1-1
DNA: TGTGCCAGCAGCGACGGGAACGACGCTGAAGCTTTCTTT
CDR3: CASSDGNDAEAFF

V: TRBV7-8
D: NA
size: NA
J: TRBJ1-2
DNA: TGTGCCAGCAGCTCCGCAGCCTGGGCTTACTATGGCTACACCTTC
CDR3: CASSSAAWAYYGYTF

V: TRBV7-3
D: TRBD1
size: NA
J: TRBJ2-1
DNA: TGTGCCAGCAGCTTTGAGGGGGCCTCCTACAATGAGCAGTTCTTC
CDR3: CASSFEGASYNEQFF

V: TRBV5-1
D: TRBD2
size: NA
J: TRBJ2-5
DNA: TGCGCCAGCAGCTTGGGAGGCGGCGGCGGGGGGACCCAGTACTTC
CDR3: CASSLGGGGGGTQYF

V: TRBV25-1
D: NA
size: NA
J: TRBJ2-1
DNA: TGTGCCAGCAGTGTGATTGGCGGGATCAATGAGCAGTTCTTC
CDR3: CASSVIGGINEQFF

V: TRBV7-9
D: TRBD1
size: NA
J: TRBJ1-5
DNA: TGTGCCAGCAGCTCCCAGGGGGAACAGCCCCAGCATTTT
CDR3: CASSSQGEQPQHF

V: TRBV29-1
D: TRBD2
size: once
J: TRBJ2-1
DNA: TGCAGCGTTTCCTTTAGCGGGACGTCCTACAATGAGCAGTTCTTC
CDR3: CSVSFSGTSYNEQFF

V: TRBV18
D: NA
size: few
J: TRBJ2-7
DNA: TGTGCCAGCTCACCACCGTTCAGCTCCTACGAGCAGTACTTC
CDR3: CASSPPFSSYEQYF

V: TRBV5-1
D: NA
size: NA
J: TRBJ2-7
DNA: TGCGCCAGCAGACCCGACAGCTACGAGCAGTACTTC
CDR3: CASRPDSYEQYF